This TCR beta chain was sequenced for a study of T cell responses to AZD1222 COVID-19 vaccine. Findings and limits, study-wide: The number of AZD1222 recipients seropositive at baseline was only 6 or 7. Donors in the cohort were predominantly white British and more often female, and clonal diversity was possibly underestimated. Unmutated regions of variants are reportedly targeted by nearly half of spike-specific TCRs.

The assay was immunoSEQ multiplex PCR, and TCRdb's table has in-frame clones only and misses some. The sample records roughly 150,000 clones, around 90% being singletons. A word on this clone: Its specificity is unknown.

The CDR3 runs to 16 residues. Germline CDR1 and CDR2: LGHDT and YNNKEL (reference sequence). The ends were cut back, 5 bases at V and 4 bases at J, with 19 bases in the middle. The receptor was isolated from an adult who received the AZD1222 COVID-19 vaccine. Specimen: peripheral blood, collected 28 days after the second AZD1222 dose. The chain uses TRBV3-1 (or the pseudogene TRBV3-2) and TRBJ2-3; D is unclear. The CDR3, as DNA: TGTGCCAGCAGCGATAGTAGTTTGTTGGGCCCAGATACGCAGTATTTT. This translates into CASSDSSLLGPDTQYF.